This T cell receptor (beta chain) derives from a study of blood T cell repertoires in COVID-19. Germline assignment: CDR1 MNHEY and CDR2 SMNVEV (reference sequence). The CDR3 consists of 14 residues. The ends lost 8 bases at V and 5 bases at J; junction bases unmatched: 6. Measured with immunoSEQ multiplex PCR; TCRdb has only the in-frame clones, and not every one. The sample carries some 530,000 clones, more than 85% recorded once. This sequence originates from a woman aged 55 to 70 who had recovered from COVID-19. The rearrangement joins TRBV27 to TRBJ1-5; 10 nucleotides match TRBD1. Material: PBMCs or T cells enriched from blood (not recorded which). Written as DNA, the CDR3 is TGTGCCAGCGCCAAGGACAGGGGGTATCAGCCCCAGCATTTT. It codes for CASAKDRGYQPQHF.